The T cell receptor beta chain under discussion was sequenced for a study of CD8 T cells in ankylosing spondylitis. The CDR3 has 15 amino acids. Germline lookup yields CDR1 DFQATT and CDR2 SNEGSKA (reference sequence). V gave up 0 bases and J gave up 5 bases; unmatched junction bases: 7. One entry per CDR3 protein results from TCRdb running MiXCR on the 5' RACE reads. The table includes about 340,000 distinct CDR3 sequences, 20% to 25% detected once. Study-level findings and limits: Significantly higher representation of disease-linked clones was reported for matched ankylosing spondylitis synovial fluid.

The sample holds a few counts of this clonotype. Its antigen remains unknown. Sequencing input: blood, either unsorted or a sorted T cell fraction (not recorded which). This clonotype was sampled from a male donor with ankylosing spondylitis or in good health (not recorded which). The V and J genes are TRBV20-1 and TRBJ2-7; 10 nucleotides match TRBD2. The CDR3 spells CSARDLSGGAHEQYF. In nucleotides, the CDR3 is TGCAGTGCTAGAGATTTGAGCGGGGGGGCACACGAGCAGTACTTC.